These 17 T cell receptor beta chains were all obtained from the same sample, sequenced in a study of blood T cell repertoires in COVID-19. Some clones are missing from TCRdb's copy, which holds only in-frame ones; the method was immunoSEQ multiplex PCR. Among about 69,000 clones listed, about nine tenths were seen once. Sequences were obtained from peripheral blood. Receptor source: a young man with acute or convalescent COVID-19.

In nucleotides, the CDR3 is TGTGCCTGGAGTCGGGGGGGTTTGAGAACTGAAGCTTTCTTT. Its translation: CAWSRGGLRTEAFF. The V call is TRBV30, the J call TRBJ1-1; the D gene is possibly TRBD1 (5 bases). With 2 bases removed from V and 5 bases from J, the gap between germline ends came to 15 bases. Germline V gene data show CDR1 as GTSNPN and CDR2 as SVGIG (reference sequence). The CDR3 runs 14 residues.

This chain joins TRBV11-2 and TRBJ2-3, with 7 bases that match TRBD2. Germline V gives CDR1 SGHAT, CDR2 FQNNGV. V lost 1 base to trimming and J lost 0 bases; unmatched junction nucleotides: 7. CDR3 length: 17 residues. CDR3 residues: CASSLGYSGASTDTQYF. The CDR3 coding sequence is TGTGCCAGCAGCTTAGGTTACAGCGGGGCTAGCACAGATACGCAGTATTTT.

This clone was observed a single time. This rearrangement joins TRBV5-1 to TRBJ2-1, with TRBD1 identical over 7 bases. Per germline, CDR1 SGHRS and CDR2 YFSETQ. The CDR3 spans 12 residues. V was clipped by 6 bases and J by 9 bases; unmatched bases: 6. The CDR3 coding sequence is TGCGCCAGCAACCAACAGGGGTCTGAGCAGTTCTTC. Residues: CASNQQGSEQFF.

This sequence joins TRBV7-3 and TRBJ2-3, with 9 bases aligning to TRBD1. The CDR3 contains 15 residues. Unmatched junction bases numbered 5, after V lost 5 bases and J lost 2 bases. Germline V CDR1 and CDR2: SGHTA, FQGTGA. The CDR3: CASSVQGAFTDTQYF. In nucleotides, the CDR3 is TGTGCCAGCAGCGTACAGGGGGCTTTCACAGATACGCAGTATTTT.

On this clone itself: The same CDR3 is also encoded by other DNA sequences in this sample. The chain carries TRBV5-1 and TRBJ1-2, with unresolved D. There are 13 residues in the CDR3. Trimming took off 0 bases at V and 3 bases at J, with 6 bases between the two ends. Germline V gene lookup returns CDR1 SGHRS and CDR2 YFSETQ. The CDR3 reads CASSLDGDYGYTF. DNA of the CDR3: TGCGCCAGCAGCTTGGACGGTGACTATGGCTACACCTTC.

In the case of this clone: Other nucleotide sequences from this sample produce the same CDR3. The chain combines TRBV7-2 with TRBJ2-7; 7 bases agree with TRBD1. With 5 bases clipped from V and 1 base from J, the junction kept 5 bases outside the gene matches. The CDR3 has 14 amino acids. Germline CDR1 reads SGHTA; CDR2 reads FQGNSA. CDR3 region: CASSSKTGSYEQYF. The DNA of the CDR3 is TGTGCCAGCAGCAGTAAGACAGGGTCCTACGAGCAGTACTTC.

The chain recombines TRBV19 with TRBJ2-2; TRBD2 matches 9 bases. The CDR3 consists of 16 residues. Per germline, CDR1 LNHDA and CDR2 SQIVND (reference sequence). The V and J ends lost 8 bases and 0 bases, in that order; junction bases with no gene match: 7. The CDR3 region is CASRQAGGPNTGELFF. Written as DNA, the CDR3 is TGTGCCAGTCGACAAGCGGGGGGACCGAACACCGGGGAGCTGTTTTTT.

This clone was seen just once. J is TRBJ2-2 and V is TRBV19; the D gene is possibly TRBD1 (6 bases). V was shortened by 7 bases and J by 3 bases, with 15 bases between the two germline ends. Germline V gene lookup returns CDR1 LNHDA and CDR2 SQIVND (reference sequence). The CDR3 is made up of 15 amino acids. As DNA, the CDR3 is TGTGCCAGTACCGCCTACAGGGCCGACACCGGGGAGCTGTTTTTT. Translated, it gives CASTAYRADTGELFF. The full variable domain, its missing parts supplied by reference TRBV19 and TRBJ2-2, is DGGITQSPKYLFRKEGQNVTLSCEQNLNHDAMYWYRQDPGQGLRLIYYSQIVNDFQKGDIAEGYSVSREKKESFPLTVTSAQKNPTAFYLCASTAYRADTGELFFGEGSRLTVL.

The chain carries TRBV7-3 and TRBJ2-1, with a tentative D call TRBD1 (5 bases). Germline V gene data show CDR1 as SGHTA and CDR2 as FQGTGA. V dropped 6 bases and J dropped 3 bases, with 15 bases sitting between them. The CDR3 totals 15 residues. The CDR3 nucleotides read TGTGCCAGCAGTAAAGACAGTTTTTTCTACAATGAGCAGTTCTTC. Amino acid sequence: CASSKDSFFYNEQFF.

This clone appeared a single time. The chain carries TRBV5-6 and TRBJ2-1, with 14 bases that match TRBD2. This CDR3 spans 18 amino acids. V was pared by 0 bases and J by 3 bases, with 5 bases of the junction left unmatched. Germline V lookup: CDR1 SGHDT, CDR2 YYEEEE. CDR3: CASSLGLAGGGYYNEQFF. CDR3 DNA sequence: TGTGCCAGCAGCTTGGGACTAGCGGGAGGGGGGTACTACAATGAGCAGTTCTTC.

J is TRBJ1-2 and V is TRBV18; 9 nucleotides line up with TRBD1. Germline-derived CDR1 and CDR2 are KGHSH and LQKENI. The length of the CDR3 is 14 residues. J lost 8 bases, V lost 3 bases, and 7 bases had no gene match. The CDR3 DNA is TGTGCCAGCTCACCTTCCGGGACAGGGTACGGCTACACCTTC. Amino acid sequence: CASSPSGTGYGYTF.

This clone is a singleton in its sample. The chain uses TRBV19 and TRBJ1-2, with a possible D match to TRBD1 (5 bases). Germline V gene data show CDR1 as LNHDA and CDR2 as SQIVND (reference sequence). Trimming shortened V by 7 bases and J by 8 bases, and 20 bases separated the two germline ends. CDR3 length equals 14 residues. Written as DNA, the CDR3 is TGTGCCAGTACCATTGTCGTCAACGGGGGAGGCTACACCTTC. This sequence encodes CASTIVVNGGGYTF. Looking up the rest from reference TRBV19 and TRBJ1-2 gives the full variable domain: DGGITQSPKYLFRKEGQNVTLSCEQNLNHDAMYWYRQDPGQGLRLIYYSQIVNDFQKGDIAEGYSVSREKKESFPLTVTSAQKNPTAFYLCASTIVVNGGGYTFGSGTRLTVV.

CDR3 DNA sequence: TGTGCCAGCAGTACGTTTGACAGGGGAACCGGGGAGCTGTTTTTT. It specifies CASSTFDRGTGELFF. The genes are TRBV9 and TRBJ2-2; 8 nucleotides line up with TRBD1. Germline loops: CDR1 SGDLS, CDR2 YYNGEE. V shed 5 bases, J shed 5 bases, and the junction held 8 bases outside the gene matches. The CDR3 totals 15 residues.

CDR3 coding DNA: TGTGCCAGCAGGGCCCGGGGGGCAAGAAGCACTGAAGCTTTCTTT. The encoded protein is CASRARGARSTEAFF. The genes are TRBV6-6 and TRBJ1-1; D perhaps matches TRBD1 (6 bases). There are 15 residues in the CDR3. V lost 6 bases, J lost 4 bases, and 18 bases lay in between. Germline-derived CDR1 and CDR2 are MNHNY and SVGAGI (reference sequence).

The chain recombines TRBV9 with TRBJ1-3; D unclear. V was cut by 4 bases and J by 0 bases, with 11 bases left in between. This CDR3 contains 15 residues. Germline assignment: CDR1 SGDLS and CDR2 YYNGEE. The CDR3 spells CASSRAPLSGNTIYF. DNA for the CDR3: TGTGCCAGCAGCCGAGCCCCGCTCTCTGGAAACACCATATATTTT.

A remark on this clone: Other nucleotide sequences in the sample specify the same CDR3. The chain is built from TRBV5-1 and TRBJ2-7, with 9 bases lining up with TRBD1. Germline lookup yields CDR1 SGHRS and CDR2 YFSETQ. The CDR3 runs to 15 residues. V was clipped by 3 bases and J by 3 bases; unmatched bases: 7. DNA of the CDR3: TGCGCCAGCAGCTCGACCGGGACAGGGCACTACGAGCAGTACTTC. Translation gives CASSSTGTGHYEQYF.

The CDR3 DNA sequence: TGTGCCAGCAGCTTAGTGGGGACAGTATTTTCACCCCTCCACTTT. Translated, it gives CASSLVGTVFSPLHF. J is TRBJ1-6 and V is TRBV11-2, with 7 bases that match TRBD1. Germline CDR1 is SGHAT and CDR2 is FQNNGV. V trimming: 1 base; J trimming: 9 bases; junction bases outside the gene matches: 6. The CDR3 spans 15 residues.